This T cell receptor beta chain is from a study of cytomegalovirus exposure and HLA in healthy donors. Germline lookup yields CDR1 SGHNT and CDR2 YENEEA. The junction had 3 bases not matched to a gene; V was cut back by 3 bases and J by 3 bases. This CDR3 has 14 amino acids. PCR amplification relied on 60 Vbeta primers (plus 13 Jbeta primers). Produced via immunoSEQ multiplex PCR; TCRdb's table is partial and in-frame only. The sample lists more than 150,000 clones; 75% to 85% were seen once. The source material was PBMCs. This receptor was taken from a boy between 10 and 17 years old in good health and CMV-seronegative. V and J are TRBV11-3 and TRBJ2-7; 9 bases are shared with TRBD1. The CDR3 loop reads CASSLGTGNYEQYF. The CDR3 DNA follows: TGTGCCAGCAGCTTGGGGACAGGGAACTACGAGCAGTACTTC.